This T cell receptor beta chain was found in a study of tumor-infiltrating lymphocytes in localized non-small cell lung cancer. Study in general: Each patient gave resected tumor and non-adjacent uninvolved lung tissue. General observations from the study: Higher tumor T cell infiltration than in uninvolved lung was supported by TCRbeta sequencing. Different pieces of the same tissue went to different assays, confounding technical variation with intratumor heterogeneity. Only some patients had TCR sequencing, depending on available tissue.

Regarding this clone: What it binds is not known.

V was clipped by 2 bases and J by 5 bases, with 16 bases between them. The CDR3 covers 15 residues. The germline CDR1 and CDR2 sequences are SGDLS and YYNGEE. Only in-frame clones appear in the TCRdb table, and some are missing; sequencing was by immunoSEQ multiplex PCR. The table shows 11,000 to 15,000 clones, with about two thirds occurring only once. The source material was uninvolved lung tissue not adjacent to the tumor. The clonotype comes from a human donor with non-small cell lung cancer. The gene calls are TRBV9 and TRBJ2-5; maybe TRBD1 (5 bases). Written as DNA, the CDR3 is TGTGCCAGCAGCGTGACCGGCACGAAGGGGGAGACCCAGTACTTC. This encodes CASSVTGTKGETQYF.